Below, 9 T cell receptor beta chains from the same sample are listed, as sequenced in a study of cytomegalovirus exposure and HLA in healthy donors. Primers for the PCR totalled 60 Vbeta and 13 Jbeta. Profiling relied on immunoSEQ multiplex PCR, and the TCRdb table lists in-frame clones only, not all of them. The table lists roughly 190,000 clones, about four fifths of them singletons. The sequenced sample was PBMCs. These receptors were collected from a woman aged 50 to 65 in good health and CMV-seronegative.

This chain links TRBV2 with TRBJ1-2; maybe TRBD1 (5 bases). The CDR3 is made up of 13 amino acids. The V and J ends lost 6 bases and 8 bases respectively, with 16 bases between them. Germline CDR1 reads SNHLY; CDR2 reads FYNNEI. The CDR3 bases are TGTGCCAGCAGACAGGATACCCTATTCGGCTACACCTTC. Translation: CASRQDTLFGYTF.

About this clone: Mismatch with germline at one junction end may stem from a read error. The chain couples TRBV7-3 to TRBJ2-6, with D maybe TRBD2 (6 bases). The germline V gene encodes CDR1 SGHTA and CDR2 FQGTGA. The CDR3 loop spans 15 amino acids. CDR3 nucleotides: TGTTCCAGCACCTCCTGGGGGGTCGGGGCCAACGTCCTGACTTTC. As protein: CSSTSWGVGANVLTF.

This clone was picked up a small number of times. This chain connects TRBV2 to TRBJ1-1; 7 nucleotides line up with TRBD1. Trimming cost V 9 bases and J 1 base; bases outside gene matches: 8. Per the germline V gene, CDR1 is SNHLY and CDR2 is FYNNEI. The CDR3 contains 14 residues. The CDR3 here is CARSSGTENTEAFF. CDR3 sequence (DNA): TGTGCCAGAAGCTCCGGGACAGAGAACACTGAAGCTTTCTTT. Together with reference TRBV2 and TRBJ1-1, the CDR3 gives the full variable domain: EPEVTQTPSHQVTQMGQEVILRCVPISNHLYFYWYRQILGQKVEFLVSFYNNEISEKSEIFDDQFSVERPDGSNFTLKIRSTKLEDSAMYFCARSSGTENTEAFFGQGTRLTVV.

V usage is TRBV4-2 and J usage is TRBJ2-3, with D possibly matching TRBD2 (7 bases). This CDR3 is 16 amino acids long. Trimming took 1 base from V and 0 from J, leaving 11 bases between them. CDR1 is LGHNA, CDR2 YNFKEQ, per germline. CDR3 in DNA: TGTGCCAGCAGCCAAGTGGGGGGGGCCAGCACAGATACGCAGTATTTT. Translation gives CASSQVGGASTDTQYF.

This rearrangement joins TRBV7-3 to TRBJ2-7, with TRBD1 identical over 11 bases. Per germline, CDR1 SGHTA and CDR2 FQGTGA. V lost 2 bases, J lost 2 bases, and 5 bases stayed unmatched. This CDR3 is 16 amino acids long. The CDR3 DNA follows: TGTGCCAGCAGCTTAGATGGGACAGGGGGTACCTACGAGCAGTACTTC. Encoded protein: CASSLDGTGGTYEQYF.

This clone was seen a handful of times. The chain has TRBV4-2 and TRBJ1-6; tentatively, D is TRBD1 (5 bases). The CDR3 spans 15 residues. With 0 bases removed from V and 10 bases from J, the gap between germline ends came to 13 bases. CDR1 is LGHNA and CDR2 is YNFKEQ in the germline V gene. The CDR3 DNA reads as TGTGCCAGCAGCCAAGATCGGGGGTGGGGGTCACCCCTCCACTTT. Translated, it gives CASSQDRGWGSPLHF.

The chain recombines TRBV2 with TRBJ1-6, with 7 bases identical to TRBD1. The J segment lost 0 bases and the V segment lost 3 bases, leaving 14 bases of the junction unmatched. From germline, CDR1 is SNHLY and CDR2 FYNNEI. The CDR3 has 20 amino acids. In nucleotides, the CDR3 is TGTGCCAGCAGTGAGTTGGGCCCGACAGGGTTTAGCTCCTATAATTCACCCCTCCACTTT. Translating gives CASSELGPTGFSSYNSPLHF.

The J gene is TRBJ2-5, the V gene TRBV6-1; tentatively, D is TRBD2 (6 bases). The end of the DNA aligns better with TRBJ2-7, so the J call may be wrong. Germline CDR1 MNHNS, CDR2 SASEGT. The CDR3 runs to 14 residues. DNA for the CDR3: TGTGCCAGTGGCGTTGGGGGGAACTCCTACGAGCAGTACTTC. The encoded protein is CASGVGGNSYEQYF.

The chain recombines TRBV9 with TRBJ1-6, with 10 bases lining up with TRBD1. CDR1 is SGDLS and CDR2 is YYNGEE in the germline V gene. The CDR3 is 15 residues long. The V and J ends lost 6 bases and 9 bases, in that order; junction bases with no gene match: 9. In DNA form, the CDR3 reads TGTGCCAGCAACCGACAGGGGGCCGGCGGTTCACCCCTCCACTTT. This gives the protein CASNRQGAGGSPLHF.